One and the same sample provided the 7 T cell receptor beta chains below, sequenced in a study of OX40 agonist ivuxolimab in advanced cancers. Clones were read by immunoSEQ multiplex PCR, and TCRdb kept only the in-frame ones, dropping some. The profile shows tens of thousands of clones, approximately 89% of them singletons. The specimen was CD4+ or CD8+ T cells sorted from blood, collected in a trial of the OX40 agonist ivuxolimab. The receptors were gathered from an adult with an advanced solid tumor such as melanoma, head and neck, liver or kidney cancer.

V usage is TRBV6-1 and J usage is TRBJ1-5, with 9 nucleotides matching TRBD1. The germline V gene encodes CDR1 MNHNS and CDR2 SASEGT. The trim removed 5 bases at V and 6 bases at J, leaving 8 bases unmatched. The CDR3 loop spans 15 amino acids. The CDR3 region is CASSSTGGASQPQHF. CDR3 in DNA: TGTGCCAGCAGTTCTACAGGGGGCGCGTCTCAGCCCCAGCATTTT.

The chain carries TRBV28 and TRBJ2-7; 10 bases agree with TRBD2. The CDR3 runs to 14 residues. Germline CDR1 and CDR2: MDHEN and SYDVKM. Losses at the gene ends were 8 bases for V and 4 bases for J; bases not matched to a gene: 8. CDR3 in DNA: TGTGCCAGCGCCTCTAGCGGGAGCGTTTACGAGCAGTACTTC. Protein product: CASASSGSVYEQYF.

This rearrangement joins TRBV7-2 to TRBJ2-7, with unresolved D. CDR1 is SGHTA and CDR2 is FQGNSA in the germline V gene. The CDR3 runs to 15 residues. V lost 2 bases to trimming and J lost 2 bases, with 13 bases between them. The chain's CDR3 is CTSSLSTLLTYEQYF. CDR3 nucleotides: TGTACCAGCAGCTTAAGCACGTTATTAACCTACGAGCAGTACTTC. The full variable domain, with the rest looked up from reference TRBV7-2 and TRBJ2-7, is GAGVSQSPSNKVTEKGKDVELRCDPISGHTALYWYRQSLGQGLEFLIYFQGNSAPDKSGLPSDRFSAERTGGSVSTLTIQRTQQEDSAVYLCTSSLSTLLTYEQYFGPGTRLTVT.

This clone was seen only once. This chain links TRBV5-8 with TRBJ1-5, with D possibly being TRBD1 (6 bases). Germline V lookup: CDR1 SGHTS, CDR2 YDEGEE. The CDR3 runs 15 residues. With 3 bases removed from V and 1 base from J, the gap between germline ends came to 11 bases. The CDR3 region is CASSSGTRSNQPQHF. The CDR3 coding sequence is TGTGCCAGCAGCTCCGGGACACGGAGCAATCAGCCCCAGCATTTT.

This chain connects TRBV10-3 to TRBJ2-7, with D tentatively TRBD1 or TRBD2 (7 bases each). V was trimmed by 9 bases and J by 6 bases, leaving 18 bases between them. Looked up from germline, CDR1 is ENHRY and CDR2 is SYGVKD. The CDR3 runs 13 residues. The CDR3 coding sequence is TGTGCCATAGGGGAGGGGACAGCGAGCGAGCAGTACTTC. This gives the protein CAIGEGTASEQYF.

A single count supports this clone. The CDR3 DNA follows: TGTGCCAGCAGCCGTGAGGACGGTAGAAACACTGAAGCTTTCTTT. Encoded protein: CASSREDGRNTEAFF. J is TRBJ1-1 and V is TRBV4-2; D is ambiguous. CDR1 and CDR2 (germline): LGHNA, YNFKEQ. The CDR3 covers 15 residues. Trimming removed 4 bases at V and 2 bases at J, with 14 bases between.

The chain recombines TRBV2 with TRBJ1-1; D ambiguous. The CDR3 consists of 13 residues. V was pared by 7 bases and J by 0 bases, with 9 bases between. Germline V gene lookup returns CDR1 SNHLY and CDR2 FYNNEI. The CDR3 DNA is TGTGCCAGCACGGCTATTATGAACACTGAAGCTTTCTTT. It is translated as CASTAIMNTEAFF.